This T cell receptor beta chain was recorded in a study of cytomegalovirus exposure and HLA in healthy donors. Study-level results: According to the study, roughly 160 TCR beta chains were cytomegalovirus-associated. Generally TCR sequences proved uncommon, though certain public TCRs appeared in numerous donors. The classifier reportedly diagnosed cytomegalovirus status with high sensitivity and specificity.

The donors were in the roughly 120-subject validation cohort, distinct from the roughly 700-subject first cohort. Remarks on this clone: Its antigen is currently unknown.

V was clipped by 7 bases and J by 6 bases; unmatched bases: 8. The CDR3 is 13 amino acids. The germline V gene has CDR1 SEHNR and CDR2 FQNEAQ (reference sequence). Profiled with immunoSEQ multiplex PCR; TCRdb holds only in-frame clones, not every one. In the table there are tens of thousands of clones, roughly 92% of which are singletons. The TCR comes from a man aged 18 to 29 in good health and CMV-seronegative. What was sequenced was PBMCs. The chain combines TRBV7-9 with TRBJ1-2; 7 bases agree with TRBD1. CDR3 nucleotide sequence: TGTGCCAGCAACGCAAAAGACAGGGATGGCTACACCTTC. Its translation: CASNAKDRDGYTF.